The entry below describes one T cell receptor beta chain. This sample is part of a study of T-cell memory formation after mild COVID-19. TCRdb re-called the 5' RACE reads through MiXCR, storing one row per CDR3 protein. The sample holds 280,000 or so distinct CDR3 sequences, around 8% seen once. Germline CDR1 and CDR2: MNHEY and SMNVEV (reference sequence). Trimming took 6 bases from V and 7 from J, leaving 15 bases between them. The CDR3 extends over 13 amino acids. The sequence was collected from a man aged 18-30 years who had mild COVID-19 (a few samples of this study predate the infection). Cell type and time point are not known. The J gene is TRBJ1-2, the V gene TRBV27; D is unclear. Sequencing used PBMCs or a T cell subset sorted from them (not recorded which). CDR3 residues: CASRTTEPRGYTF. DNA for the CDR3: TGTGCCAGCAGGACCACGGAACCCCGTGGCTACACCTTC.